The 12 T cell receptor beta chains given below trace back to one sample, sequenced in a study of blood T cell repertoires in COVID-19. The data were produced by immunoSEQ multiplex PCR, yet TCRdb's version contains in-frame clones alone and is incomplete. This table holds around 100,000 clones, 88% found once. Sequenced: peripheral blood. The receptor set was obtained from a human donor in a cohort sampled during active COVID-19.

The gene calls are TRBV5-1 and TRBJ1-2; 8 bases align to TRBD1. Germline loops: CDR1 SGHRS, CDR2 YFSETQ. CDR3 size: 17 residues. V dropped 0 bases and J dropped 4; count of bases not matched to a gene: 11. The CDR3 sequence: CASSLARTGTRFYGYTF. CDR3 DNA sequence: TGCGCCAGCAGCTTGGCTAGGACAGGGACGAGATTCTATGGCTACACCTTC.

The rearrangement uses TRBV28 and TRBJ2-2, with D unresolved. This CDR3 is 12 amino acids long. Germline V gene lookup returns CDR1 MDHEN and CDR2 SYDVKM. V gave up 5 bases and J gave up 6 bases, with 7 bases separating them. The CDR3 sequence is CASSNRAGELFF. Here the CDR3 DNA reads TGTGCCAGCAGTAACCGAGCCGGGGAGCTGTTTTTT.

This clone was counted a single time. The chain couples TRBV11-3 to TRBJ2-1; 7 bases are shared with TRBD1. Germline V CDR1 and CDR2: SGHNT, YENEEA. This CDR3 comprises 19 residues. Unmatched junction bases numbered 16, after V lost 3 bases and J lost 2 bases. CDR3 in amino acids: CASSFRVQSRGIAYNEQFF. CDR3 nucleotides: TGTGCCAGCAGCTTTAGAGTCCAAAGCAGGGGGATTGCCTACAATGAGCAGTTCTTC.

This chain uses TRBV5-4 with TRBJ1-4, with 8 bases matching TRBD1. The CDR3 totals 15 residues. Germline CDR1 is SGHNT and CDR2 is YYREEE (reference sequence). Losses at the gene ends were 0 bases for V and 7 bases for J; bases not matched to a gene: 5. CDR3 nucleotides: TGTGCCAGCAGCTTGGGAACAGGGGGAGCTGAAAAACTGTTTTTT. Its protein product is CASSLGTGGAEKLFF.

The chain uses TRBV5-8 and TRBJ2-3; 7 bases are a match to TRBD1. The V segment lost 0 bases and the J segment 4 bases; nucleotides outside the gene matches: 5. There are 15 residues in the CDR3. Per the germline V gene, CDR1 is SGHTS and CDR2 is YDEGEE. The CDR3 DNA sequence: TGTGCCAGCAGCTTGGGCCTAGGACAGGCAGATACGCAGTATTTT. Translating it yields CASSLGLGQADTQYF.

The rearrangement uses TRBV7-9 and TRBJ2-3, with 7 bases identical to TRBD2. V trimming: 1 base; J trimming: 1 base; junction bases outside the gene matches: 5. CDR3 length: 16 residues. Germline CDR1 SEHNR, CDR2 FQNEAQ (reference sequence). CDR3 nucleotides: TGTGCCAGCAGCTTAGGCCTAGCGGAGCGCACAGATACGCAGTATTTT. Translation: CASSLGLAERTDTQYF.

The chain carries TRBV27 and TRBJ2-1; TRBD1 agrees at 9 bases. The CDR3 length is 13 residues. Germline assignment: CDR1 MNHEY and CDR2 SMNVEV (reference sequence). The V gene end was trimmed by 1 base and the J gene end by 8 bases; junction bases not matched to a gene: 0. CDR3 coding DNA: TGTGCCAGCAGTTTATGGACAGGGGATGAGCAGTTCTTC. Amino acids: CASSLWTGDEQFF.

The rearrangement uses TRBV7-3 and TRBJ2-2; D possibly corresponds to TRBD2 (5 bases). The V and J ends lost 3 bases and 0 bases respectively, with 8 bases between them. The CDR3 sequence is 15 residues long. Germline CDR1 and CDR2: SGHTA and FQGTGA. The CDR3 loop is CASSLDSANTGELFF. For the CDR3, the DNA is TGTGCCAGCAGCTTGGACTCAGCGAACACCGGGGAGCTGTTTTTT.

This clone has a count of ten or more. The V gene is TRBV4-3, the J gene TRBJ2-2; unclear D gene. The CDR3 runs 15 residues. The germline CDR1 and CDR2 sequences are LGHNA and YSLEER. V gave up 0 bases and J gave up 6 bases, with 11 bases separating them. CDR3 sequence: CASSQDHLAAGELFF. The CDR3 DNA sequence: TGCGCCAGCAGCCAAGATCACTTAGCAGCCGGGGAGCTGTTTTTT.

The chain joins TRBV30 to TRBJ2-1; perhaps TRBD2 as D (7 bases). Germline CDR1 GTSNPN, CDR2 SVGIG (reference sequence). This CDR3 has 11 residues. Trimming cost V 1 base and J 13 bases, with 11 bases left between them. DNA of the CDR3: TGTGCCTGGAGTGGAGGGGGGGGACAGTTCTTC. It is translated as CAWSGGGGQFF.

The rearrangement links TRBV7-3 to TRBJ2-5, with D possibly being TRBD2 (6 bases). Germline values: CDR1 SGHTA, CDR2 FQGTGA. CDR3 length: 16 residues. Between the trimmed V and J ends, which lost 0 bases and 2 bases, there was a span of 13 bases. CDR3 residues: CASSLTAPSVQETQYF. For the CDR3, the DNA is TGTGCCAGCAGCTTAACGGCGCCTAGCGTGCAAGAGACCCAGTACTTC.

The chain uses TRBV24-1 and TRBJ2-1; TRBD2 agrees at 7 bases. The CDR3 contains 16 residues. V lost 4 bases to trimming and J lost 5 bases; unmatched junction nucleotides: 10. The V gene's germline CDR1 is KGHDR and CDR2 SFDVKD. This chain's CDR3 is CATSDPPRGGNNEQFF. The CDR3 DNA reads as TGTGCCACCAGTGACCCCCCGCGCGGGGGAAACAATGAGCAGTTCTTC.